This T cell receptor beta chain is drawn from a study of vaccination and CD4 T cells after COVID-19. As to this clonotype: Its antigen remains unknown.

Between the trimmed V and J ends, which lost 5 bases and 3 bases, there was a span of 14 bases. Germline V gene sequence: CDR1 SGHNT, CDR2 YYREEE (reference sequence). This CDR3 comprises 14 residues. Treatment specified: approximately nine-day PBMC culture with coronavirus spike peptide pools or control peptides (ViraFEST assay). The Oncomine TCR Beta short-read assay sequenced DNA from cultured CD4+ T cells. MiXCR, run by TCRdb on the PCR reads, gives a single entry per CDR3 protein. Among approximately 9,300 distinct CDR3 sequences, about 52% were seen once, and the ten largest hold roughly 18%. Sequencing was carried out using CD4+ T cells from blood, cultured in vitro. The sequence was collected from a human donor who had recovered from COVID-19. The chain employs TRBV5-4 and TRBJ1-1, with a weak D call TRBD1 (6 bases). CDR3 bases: TGTGCCAGCAGTCAAGGGGGGGACGACACTGAAGCTTTCTTT. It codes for CASSQGGDDTEAFF.